One sample yielded the 8 T cell receptor beta chains listed below, sequenced in a study of cytomegalovirus exposure and HLA in healthy donors. The study ran its PCR with 60 Vbeta and 13 Jbeta primers. Generated by immunoSEQ multiplex PCR, the TCRdb table keeps only in-frame clones and is missing some. Of over 85,000 clones listed, about four fifths are singletons. The material sequenced was PBMCs. The receptors were gathered from a female donor in good health and CMV-seropositive.

The chain carries TRBV23-1 and TRBJ2-3; 8 nucleotides match TRBD1. TRBV23-1 is recorded as an ORF, its role being uncertain. This CDR3 region has 18 residues. V gave up 6 bases and J gave up 0 bases; unmatched junction bases: 14. The chain's CDR3 is CASRRNTRQGSSTDTQYF. CDR3 DNA: TGCGCCAGCAGGAGAAATACCCGACAGGGGAGTAGCACAGATACGCAGTATTTT.

J is TRBJ2-5 and V is TRBV6-1; 8 nucleotides agree with TRBD1. Losses at the gene ends were 2 bases for V and 4 bases for J; bases not matched to a gene: 3. CDR1 is MNHNS, CDR2 SASEGT, per germline. The length of the CDR3 is 14 residues. CDR3 residues: CASSEWDRRETQYF. As DNA, the CDR3 is TGTGCCAGCAGTGAATGGGACAGGAGAGAGACCCAGTACTTC.

Only a few counts were recorded for this clone. The chain carries TRBV30 and TRBJ1-4; D is ambiguous. Trimming took off 1 base at V and 6 bases at J, with 15 bases between the two ends. The germline gives CDR1 GTSNPN, CDR2 SVGIG (reference sequence). This CDR3 region has 15 residues. CDR3 in amino acids: CAWSAPGPRDEKLFF. The DNA for the CDR3 is TGTGCCTGGAGTGCACCCGGACCGCGGGATGAAAAACTGTTTTTT.

The genes are TRBV15 and TRBJ1-2; the match to TRBD1 covers 8 bases. The germline V gene has CDR1 LNHNV and CDR2 YYDKDF (reference sequence). CDR3 length equals 14 residues. V gave up 6 bases and J gave up 7 bases; unmatched junction bases: 10. CDR3 nucleotide sequence: TGTGCCACCAGGAGTGGACAGGGTTCTGGTGGCTACACCTTC. This translates into CATRSGQGSGGYTF.

In this sample, this clone turned up a few times. The chain couples TRBV5-5 to TRBJ1-2; D remains unclear. The germline gives CDR1 SGHKS, CDR2 YYEKEE (reference sequence). CDR3 length: 15 residues. V gave up 0 bases and J gave up 5 bases, with 14 bases separating them. In DNA form, the CDR3 reads TGTGCCAGCAGCTTGGCCCGCGCGAGCCCTTATGGCTACACCTTC. It codes for CASSLARASPYGYTF.

The CDR3 nucleotides are TGTGCCAGCAGCTTAGAATCCCTCGGTGGGCGGGAGGGCTACAATGAGCAGTTCTTC. It yields the protein CASSLESLGGREGYNEQFF. The chain has TRBV13 and TRBJ2-1; 9 bases line up with TRBD2. The CDR3 runs 19 residues. The germline V gene has CDR1 PRHDT and CDR2 FYEKMQ (reference sequence). J gave up 3 bases and V 1 base, and 13 bases lay outside the gene matches.

This chain links TRBV5-4 with TRBJ1-4; 10 bases map to TRBD1. Unmatched junction bases numbered 2, after V lost 3 bases and J lost 6 bases. Germline V gene data show CDR1 as SGHNT and CDR2 as YYREEE (reference sequence). The CDR3 loop spans 14 amino acids. The CDR3 sequence: CASSWTGGDEKLFF. CDR3 DNA: TGTGCCAGCAGCTGGACAGGGGGTGATGAAAAACTGTTTTTT.

This rearrangement joins TRBV5-1 to TRBJ1-6; maybe TRBD1 (6 bases). The CDR3 is 15 residues long. Trimming took 2 bases from V and 2 from J, leaving 8 bases between them. CDR1 and CDR2 from the germline V gene are SGHRS and YFSETQ. The CDR3 bases are TGCGCCAGCAGCTTCGGACAGCCCTATAATTCACCCCTCCACTTT. Translating gives CASSFGQPYNSPLHF.